Each of the 28 T cell receptor beta chains below was sequenced from the same sample in a study of blood T cells in healthy people across ages. A second PCR, run for about 6 to 11 cycles, used a sample-barcoded 5' primer plus a J-beta primer mix. TCRdb recomputed calls from the 5' RACE reads with MiXCR, one row per CDR3 protein. The sample carries over 600,000 distinct CDR3 sequences, around 45% recorded once. The sequencing input was blood. These receptors originate from a man older than 75 in good health.

The J gene is TRBJ2-1, the V gene TRBV10-3; D remains unclear. V was shortened by 7 bases and J by 3 bases, with 16 bases between the two germline ends. This CDR3 is 15 amino acids long. The germline gives CDR1 ENHRY, CDR2 SYGVKD. CDR3 nucleotide sequence: TGTGCCATCATAATTCTCCCCAGCGTCTACAATGAGCAGTTCTTC. It codes for CAIIILPSVYNEQFF.

This clonotype was detected a few times. The V call is TRBV7-6, the J call TRBJ2-7, with TRBD2 matching over 11 bases. The length of the CDR3 is 16 residues. Germline V gene lookup returns CDR1 SGHVS and CDR2 FNYEAQ. Trimming at V came to 2 bases and at J to 3 bases, leaving 6 bases not matched to a gene. DNA for the CDR3: TGTGCCAGCAGCTTATTAGCGGGAGGGTTGGTCTACGAGCAGTACTTC. This gives the protein CASSLLAGGLVYEQYF.

This clonotype was counted between two and nine times. V usage is TRBV20-1 and J usage is TRBJ2-2; no reliable D call. This CDR3 has 13 residues. Germline V gives CDR1 DFQATT, CDR2 SNEGSKA (reference sequence). V dropped 0 bases and J dropped 3 bases, with 5 bases sitting between them. The CDR3 DNA reads as TGCAGTGCTAGAGACTACGACACCGGGGAGCTGTTTTTT. Amino acid sequence: CSARDYDTGELFF.

This clonotype was observed a few times. V usage is TRBV20-1 and J usage is TRBJ2-1; 12 bases map to TRBD2. J gave up 7 bases and V 2 bases, and 6 bases lay outside the gene matches. The CDR3 runs to 15 residues. From germline, CDR1 is DFQATT and CDR2 SNEGSKA (reference sequence). CDR3 bases: TGCAGTGCTAGAAGTCTAGCGGGAGGGCCGAATGAGCAGTTCTTC. Amino acids: CSARSLAGGPNEQFF.

This clonotype was found a few times. The gene calls are TRBV20-1 and TRBJ2-5; TRBD2 might be the D (5 bases). Trimming cost V 6 bases and J 3 bases, with 17 bases left between them. Per the germline V gene, CDR1 is DFQATT and CDR2 is SNEGSKA (reference sequence). This CDR3 is built from 14 residues. CDR3 bases: TGCAGTGCCTTGCGGGTGGCCCGGGAAGAGACCCAGTACTTC. This encodes CSALRVAREETQYF.

A word on this clonotype: A read error may be the cause here, since a much bigger clone is one base away. The chain joins TRBV2 to TRBJ2-5; unclear D gene. The J call is in doubt because the DNA end fits TRBJ2-1 better. CDR3 length: 13 residues. Germline loops: CDR1 SNHLY, CDR2 FYNNEI. The CDR3 region is CAIQQNLQETQFF. The CDR3, as DNA: TGTGCCATCCAACAGAACCTTCAAGAGACCCAGTTCTTC.

V gene TRBV7-2 combines with J gene TRBJ2-2; possible D gene TRBD2, 5 bases. The CDR3 has 14 amino acids. Germline assignment: CDR1 SGHTA and CDR2 FQGNSA. The V and J ends lost 6 bases and 4 bases respectively, with 12 bases between them. CDR3 nucleotides: TGTGCCAGCAGTCCTATTCGGGGCACCGGGGAGCTGTTTTTT. Protein product: CASSPIRGTGELFF.

This clonotype showed up just a few times. CDR3 sequence reads: CATSRDGQFYGYTF. The CDR3 DNA follows: TGTGCCACCAGCAGAGACGGACAGTTCTATGGCTACACCTTC. The chain links TRBV15 to TRBJ1-2, with D possibly matching TRBD1 (6 bases). With 0 bases removed from V and 4 bases from J, the gap between germline ends came to 9 bases. The CDR3 is 14 amino acids. Germline values: CDR1 LNHNV, CDR2 YYDKDF (reference sequence). Looking up the rest from reference TRBV15 and TRBJ1-2 gives the full variable domain: DAMVIQNPRYQVTQFGKPVTLSCSQTLNHNVMYWYQQKSSQAPKLLFHYYDKDFNNEADTPDNFQSRRPNTSFCFLDIRSPGLGDTAMYLCATSRDGQFYGYTFGSGTRLTVV.

This clonotype was counted at least ten times. J is TRBJ2-1 and V is TRBV29-1; D not certain. CDR3 length: 12 amino acids. V lost 3 bases and J 5 bases, leaving 8 bases between the germline ends. CDR1 and CDR2 from the germline V gene are SQVTM and ANQGSEA. The CDR3 bases are TGCAGCGTTGATACCGCGAACAATGAGCAGTTCTTC. This sequence encodes CSVDTANNEQFF.

There are a few counts of this clonotype. J is TRBJ2-1 and V is TRBV15; tentative D call: TRBD1 (6 bases). Trimming took 0 bases from V and 12 from J, leaving 9 bases between them. CDR1 is LNHNV and CDR2 is YYDKDF in the germline V gene (reference sequence). The CDR3 has 12 amino acids. For the CDR3, the DNA is TGTGCCACCAGCAGAGAAATGGGGGCGCAGTTCTTC. Translated, it gives CATSREMGAQFF. The complete variable domain, with remaining parts taken from reference TRBV15 and TRBJ2-1, reads DAMVIQNPRYQVTQFGKPVTLSCSQTLNHNVMYWYQQKSSQAPKLLFHYYDKDFNNEADTPDNFQSRRPNTSFCFLDIRSPGLGDTAMYLCATSREMGAQFFGPGTRLTVL.

The chain has TRBV7-2 and TRBJ2-7; D is perhaps TRBD2 (5 bases). CDR1 is SGHTA, CDR2 FQGNSA, per germline. There are 13 residues in the CDR3. Trimming pared 6 bases from V and 2 bases from J, leaving 11 bases between. CDR3 sequence: CASRDSQTYEQYF. The DNA for the CDR3 is TGTGCCAGCAGGGACTCTCAGACCTACGAGCAGTACTTC. Together with reference TRBV7-2 and TRBJ2-7, the CDR3 gives the full variable domain: GAGVSQSPSNKVTEKGKDVELRCDPISGHTALYWYRQSLGQGLEFLIYFQGNSAPDKSGLPSDRFSAERTGGSVSTLTIQRTQQEDSAVYLCASRDSQTYEQYFGPGTRLTVT.

The chain is built from TRBV12-3 or TRBV12-4 and TRBJ2-3; D possibly corresponds to TRBD2 (6 bases). This CDR3 has 14 residues. The V and J ends lost 5 bases and 6 bases respectively, with 15 bases between them. The CDR3 coding sequence is TGTGCCAGCAGTCCCCAGGGTGGGGGGGATACGCAGTATTTT. It encodes CASSPQGGGDTQYF.

This chain connects TRBV14 to TRBJ2-1, with 11 nucleotides matching TRBD2. The CDR3 is 18 residues long. In germline, CDR1 is SGHDN, CDR2 FVKESK. V shed 4 bases, J shed 8 bases, and the junction held 16 bases outside the gene matches. CDR3 amino acids: CASSLGLAAKFIWDEQFF. CDR3 sequence (DNA): TGTGCCAGCAGCCTGGGACTAGCGGCGAAGTTCATCTGGGATGAGCAGTTCTTC.

The chain carries TRBV6-6 and TRBJ2-3; D possibly corresponds to TRBD2 (5 bases). The CDR3 runs 16 residues. V was cut by 5 bases and J by 2 bases, with 17 bases left in between. Per germline, CDR1 MNHNY and CDR2 SVGAGI (reference sequence). CDR3 region: CASSKSTYGNTDTQYF. The DNA of the CDR3 is TGTGCCAGCAGTAAGTCCACCTACGGGAACACAGATACGCAGTATTTT.

This chain uses TRBV6-6 with TRBJ1-2; perhaps TRBD1 as D (6 bases). V dropped 4 bases and J dropped 1 base, with 10 bases sitting between them. This CDR3 has 14 residues. Looked up from germline, CDR1 is MNHNY and CDR2 is SVGAGI (reference sequence). The CDR3 DNA is TGTGCCAGCAGTTTTGGCAGGGGTAACTATGGCTACACCTTC. Translating it yields CASSFGRGNYGYTF.

This clonotype was seen ten or more times. Given a much more abundant clone one base away, this may be a read error. The J gene is TRBJ2-5, the V gene TRBV28; possibly TRBD2 for D (5 bases). Trimming took off 5 bases at V and 5 bases at J, with 12 bases between the two ends. Germline assignment: CDR1 MDHEN and CDR2 SYDVKM. CDR3 length: 13 amino acids. The CDR3 region is CASSVMLAETQYF. Here the CDR3 DNA reads TGTGCCAGCAGTGTGATGTTAGCGGAGACCCAGTACTTC.

The chain combines TRBV3-1 with TRBJ2-5, with TRBD2 matching 9 bases. Trimming took 4 bases from V and 11 from J; bases not matched to a gene: 14. Germline CDR1 and CDR2: LGHDT and YNNKEL (reference sequence). The CDR3 contains 15 residues. For the CDR3, the DNA is TGTGCCAGCAGCCTCCAGGGGACTAGCATAAATGAGCAGTACTTC. Its translation: CASSLQGTSINEQYF.

The chain uses TRBV28 and TRBJ2-3, with TRBD2 identical over 8 bases. There are 19 residues in the CDR3. V lost 3 bases, J lost 4 bases, and 18 bases stayed unmatched. The germline V gene encodes CDR1 MDHEN and CDR2 SYDVKM. This chain's CDR3 is CASSFPVESAGALADTQYF. Written as DNA, the CDR3 is TGTGCCAGCAGTTTCCCCGTCGAATCAGCGGGAGCTCTGGCAGATACGCAGTATTTT.

The rearrangement joins TRBV4-3 to TRBJ1-2; 9 bases fit TRBD1. Trimming took 0 bases from V and 4 from J; bases not matched to a gene: 15. Germline V gives CDR1 LGHNA, CDR2 YSLEER. The CDR3 is 19 amino acids. The CDR3 sequence is CASSQERGGMTGGVYGYTF. DNA for the CDR3: TGCGCCAGCAGCCAAGAAAGGGGGGGGATGACAGGGGGAGTCTATGGCTACACCTTC.

This clonotype was counted once. This chain uses TRBV29-1 with TRBJ1-1; perhaps TRBD1 as D (6 bases). Germline V gene sequence: CDR1 SQVTM, CDR2 ANQGSEA. V shed 5 bases and J shed 1 base, with 11 bases lying between them. The CDR3 runs to 13 residues. The CDR3 bases are TGCAGCGTTTGGGGAGGGGGGAACACTGAAGCTTTCTTT. This encodes CSVWGGGNTEAFF.

The chain uses TRBV27 and TRBJ2-5, with D uncertain. The closer fit of TRBJ2-7 to the DNA end suggests the J call may be wrong. Per the germline V gene, CDR1 is MNHEY and CDR2 is SMNVEV (reference sequence). The CDR3 sequence is 14 residues long. The CDR3 loop reads CASSLIKSSYEQYF. The CDR3 DNA reads as TGTGCCAGCAGTTTAATCAAAAGCTCCTACGAGCAGTACTTC.

The V and J genes are TRBV12-3 or TRBV12-4 and TRBJ1-6, with unresolved D. The V end was cut by 6 bases, the J end by 0 bases, with 9 bases between. This CDR3 has 15 residues. The CDR3 spells CASRQHSSYNSPLHF. As DNA, the CDR3 is TGTGCCAGCAGACAGCACAGCTCCTATAATTCACCCCTCCACTTT.

Of note for this clonotype: A much larger clone lies a single base off, so this may be a read error. V is TRBV29-1 and J is TRBJ2-4; D possibly corresponds to TRBD2 (6 bases). With 5 bases removed from V and 13 bases from J, the gap between germline ends came to 27 bases. Germline assignment: CDR1 SQVTM and CDR2 ANQGSEA. CDR3 size: 15 residues. CDR3 DNA: TGCAGCGTTAAAATAGGAGGGAGTCAGAAAGAGGCCCAGTACTTC. It encodes CSVKIGGSQKEAQYF.

This chain joins TRBV7-2 and TRBJ2-1; D is unclear. The germline CDR1 and CDR2 sequences are SGHTA and FQGNSA. The length of the CDR3 is 14 residues. V was clipped by 6 bases and J by 1 base, with 10 bases between them. CDR3 sequence: CASRPSVSYNEQFF. CDR3 nucleotides: TGTGCCAGCAGACCATCAGTTTCCTACAATGAGCAGTTCTTC.

This chain joins TRBV7-8 and TRBJ2-5; 7 nucleotides agree with TRBD1. The DNA end is more similar to TRBJ2-7, so the J call may be wrong. The CDR3 has 14 residues. Per the germline V gene, CDR1 is SGHVS and CDR2 is FQNEAQ. The DNA of the CDR3 is TGTGCCAGCAGCCAAAACAGGGGATGGAACGAGCAGTACTTC. Translating gives CASSQNRGWNEQYF.

The rearrangement links TRBV4-1 to TRBJ2-7; D tentatively fits TRBD1 or TRBD2 (7 bases each). Deletions cut 2 bases from V and 2 bases from J, with 16 bases between. This CDR3 has 16 amino acids. From germline, CDR1 is MGHRA and CDR2 YSYEKL. The CDR3 loop is CASSQTPSGGAYEQYF. DNA of the CDR3: TGCGCCAGCAGCCAAACCCCATCAGGGGGGGCCTACGAGCAGTACTTC.

This rearrangement joins TRBV29-1 to TRBJ2-1; D uncertain. The CDR3 consists of 12 residues. The V and J ends lost 2 bases and 10 bases respectively, with 12 bases between them. The germline CDR1 and CDR2 sequences are SQVTM and ANQGSEA. The CDR3 DNA is TGCAGCGTTGAAAACGGAAATTACGAGCAGTTCTTC. The encoded protein is CSVENGNYEQFF.

V and J are TRBV27 and TRBJ2-1; 7 bases align to TRBD2. J lost 2 bases, V lost 10 bases, and 11 bases had no gene match. From germline, CDR1 is MNHEY and CDR2 SMNVEV (reference sequence). CDR3 size: 15 residues. The CDR3 DNA is TGTGCCACTAGGAGTTCGGGGGGAGCCTACAATGAGCAGTTCTTC. It specifies CATRSSGGAYNEQFF.